This entry describes one T cell receptor beta chain. Its antigen is as yet unknown. The method was immunoSEQ multiplex PCR; TCRdb's version includes in-frame clones alone and lacks a portion of them. Of 100,000 to 150,000 clones listed, roughly nine tenths are singletons. These data come from a study of T cell responses to AZD1222 COVID-19 vaccine. At the level of the study: Samples with a second dose at about 4 or about 12 weeks were pooled together.

General study results and limits: There were vaccine-associated CD4 TCRs across spike, dominant at 160-218 and 743-854. Repertoires in all cases were sampled only once the peak T cell response had passed. Most donors were white British and more were female, and clonal diversity was possibly underestimated.

Trimming removed 5 bases at V and 13 bases at J, with 17 bases between. This CDR3 has 12 residues. From germline, CDR1 is MDHEN and CDR2 SYDVKM. V and J are TRBV28 and TRBJ1-2, with a weak D call TRBD1 (6 bases). This receptor was obtained from an adult in good health. Material: peripheral blood, obtained on day 0 of AZD1222 vaccination. DNA of the CDR3: TGTGCCAGCAGTCCCCGACAGGCCGCTGGCACCTTC. Translation: CASSPRQAAGTF.